This T cell receptor (beta chain) was recorded in a study of pediatric ulcerative colitis. On the study more broadly: Disease was pancolitis in about 7 and left-sided in two, histology-confirmed. Regarding the study as a whole: Rectal pinch biopsies may have included blood-derived T cells, especially in patients with overt colitis.

Of note for this clone: As yet, its antigen is unknown.

Rectal tissue came from one to two pinch biopsies taken at colonoscopy. Sequencing used immunoSEQ multiplex PCR; TCRdb keeps in-frame clones, though not all of them. This table holds roughly 49,000 clones, 78% found once. CDR1 and CDR2 from the germline V gene are LNHDA and SQIVND (reference sequence). Between the trimmed V and J ends, which lost 9 bases and 6 bases, there was a span of 16 bases. The CDR3 extends over 13 amino acids. Sequencing was performed on gut tissue. The source of this sequence is a girl aged 5 to 17 with moderate ulcerative colitis. The chain employs TRBV19 and TRBJ2-3, with a possible D match to TRBD2 (5 bases). The DNA of the CDR3 is TGTGCCAGCAAGGCAGCGGCCACTGATACGCAGTATTTT. Protein: CASKAAATDTQYF.